The 27 T cell receptor beta chains listed next were all sequenced from one sample in a study of CD8 T cells in Susac syndrome. Random hexamers served to reverse transcribe about 0.5 to 1 ug RNA. TCRdb reanalysed the immunoSEQ multiplex PCR reads using MiXCR and keeps one entry per CDR3 protein. Of tens of thousands of distinct CDR3 sequences in the sample, roughly 91% were seen once. Sample: CD8+ T cells from PBMCs. These TCRs come from a human donor with multiple sclerosis.

The chain combines TRBV7-2 with TRBJ2-5; D is ambiguous. The CDR3 sequence is 13 residues long. Trimming shortened V by 6 bases and J by 2 bases, and 10 bases separated the two germline ends. Germline CDR1 and CDR2: SGHTA and FQGNSA. CDR3 in DNA: TGTGCCAGCAGGTCCTCACTACAAGAGACCCAGTACTTC. It translates to CASRSSLQETQYF.

The chain uses TRBV20-1 and TRBJ1-6; no clear D gene. Germline V CDR1 and CDR2: DFQATT, SNEGSKA (reference sequence). V was trimmed by 1 base and J by 9 bases, leaving 22 bases between them. This CDR3 is 17 amino acids long. CDR3: CSARALIGQSHSSPLHF. DNA for the CDR3: TGCAGTGCTAGAGCCCTCATCGGGCAGAGCCATAGTTCACCCCTCCACTTT.

J is TRBJ1-1 and V is TRBV27; no definite D call. The CDR3 sequence is 15 residues long. V lost 4 bases and J 2 bases, leaving 14 bases between the germline ends. CDR1 is MNHEY and CDR2 is SMNVEV in the germline V gene (reference sequence). CDR3 in DNA: TGTGCCAGCAGTTGGGCCGGACCTGTTAACACTGAAGCTTTCTTT. It yields the protein CASSWAGPVNTEAFF.

The rearrangement joins TRBV27 to TRBJ2-7; 7 bases map to TRBD2. This CDR3 has 16 amino acids. J gave up 3 bases and V 6 bases, and 14 bases lay outside the gene matches. Germline V gene data show CDR1 as MNHEY and CDR2 as SMNVEV (reference sequence). CDR3 sequence: CASSLIPGLNFYEQYF. In DNA, the CDR3 is TGTGCCAGCAGCTTAATTCCGGGACTAAACTTCTACGAGCAGTACTTC.

The chain has TRBV10-3 and TRBJ2-7; D is perhaps TRBD1 or TRBD2 (5 bases each). V shed 3 bases and J shed 6 bases, with 12 bases lying between them. The germline gives CDR1 ENHRY, CDR2 SYGVKD. The CDR3 is 13 amino acids. The CDR3 DNA is TGTGCCATCAGTGATGCCGCAGGGACCGAGCAGTACTTC. It codes for CAISDAAGTEQYF.

This sequence joins TRBV27 and TRBJ1-1, with D unresolved. There are 16 residues in the CDR3. The germline CDR1 and CDR2 sequences are MNHEY and SMNVEV (reference sequence). Trimming cost V 5 bases and J 0 bases, with 16 bases left between them. The CDR3 reads CASSPRRVYMNTEAFF. CDR3 bases: TGTGCCAGCAGTCCTAGGAGAGTATACATGAACACTGAAGCTTTCTTT.

The chain uses TRBV19 and TRBJ2-2; 13 nucleotides align to TRBD2. J gave up 6 bases and V 3 bases, and 10 bases lay outside the gene matches. The germline CDR1 and CDR2 sequences are LNHDA and SQIVND (reference sequence). The CDR3 length is 18 residues. The DNA for the CDR3 is TGTGCCAGTAGTATTAATGCCGGACTAGCGGGAGCTCCCGGGGAGCTGTTTTTT. This sequence encodes CASSINAGLAGAPGELFF.

The chain couples TRBV24-1 to TRBJ2-7, with a possible D match to TRBD2 (5 bases). Trimming took off 0 bases at V and 6 bases at J, with 8 bases between the two ends. The CDR3 is made up of 13 amino acids. CDR1 and CDR2 (germline): KGHDR, SFDVKD. The CDR3 DNA is TGTGCCACCAGTGATTTGAAAGGGAGCGAGCAGTACTTC. Translated, it gives CATSDLKGSEQYF.

This sequence joins TRBV20-1 and TRBJ2-1; maybe TRBD1 (5 bases). The CDR3 extends over 12 amino acids. V gave up 6 bases and J gave up 2 bases, with 8 bases separating them. Germline values: CDR1 DFQATT, CDR2 SNEGSKA (reference sequence). In DNA, the CDR3 is TGCAGTGCCACAGGAGCCTACAATGAGCAGTTCTTC. It is translated as CSATGAYNEQFF.

The chain joins TRBV12-3 or TRBV12-4 to TRBJ1-4; D gene uncertain. The length of the CDR3 is 16 residues. With 5 bases removed from V and 0 bases from J, the gap between germline ends came to 13 bases. The CDR3 region has the DNA TGTGCCAGCAGTCCCGAAGAACGGTCAACTAATGAAAAACTGTTTTTT. Translation: CASSPEERSTNEKLFF.

The V and J genes are TRBV2 and TRBJ2-2, with 9 bases matching TRBD1. The V gene end was trimmed by 3 bases and the J gene end by 6 bases; junction bases not matched to a gene: 8. CDR1 is SNHLY and CDR2 is FYNNEI in the germline V gene. The CDR3 sequence is 16 residues long. The CDR3 DNA follows: TGTGCCAGCAGTGAGACTGGGACAGGGTTTTCCGGGGAGCTGTTTTTT. Its protein product is CASSETGTGFSGELFF.

V and J are TRBV5-6 and TRBJ1-1; no clear D. The germline CDR1 and CDR2 sequences are SGHDT and YYEEEE. V was trimmed by 6 bases and J by 2 bases, leaving 11 bases between them. The CDR3 loop spans 13 amino acids. In nucleotides, the CDR3 is TGTGCCAGCACCTTCGGGGTCAACACTGAAGCTTTCTTT. Translated: CASTFGVNTEAFF. Full variable domain (missing parts from reference TRBV5-6 and TRBJ1-1): DAGVTQSPTHLIKTRGQQVTLRCSPKSGHDTVSWYQQALGQGPQFIFQYYEEEERQRGNFPDRFSGHQFPNYSSELNVNALLLGDSALYLCASTFGVNTEAFFGQGTRLTVV.

The chain uses TRBV4-1 and TRBJ1-5, with TRBD1 matching over 9 bases. The germline V gene has CDR1 MGHRA and CDR2 YSYEKL. The CDR3 is made up of 17 amino acids. V shed 2 bases, J shed 6 bases, and the junction held 11 bases outside the gene matches. CDR3 residues: CASSQPIGGQGSQPQHF. The CDR3 nucleotides are TGCGCCAGCAGCCAACCCATAGGAGGACAGGGGAGTCAGCCCCAGCATTTT.

This chain links TRBV3-1 with TRBJ2-5; D call uncertain. This CDR3 comprises 14 residues. Trimming took off 0 bases at V and 1 base at J, with 6 bases between the two ends. Germline assignment: CDR1 LGHDT and CDR2 YNNKEL (reference sequence). CDR3 sequence reads: CASSQENSQETQYF. The CDR3 region has the DNA TGTGCCAGCAGCCAAGAAAACAGCCAAGAGACCCAGTACTTC.

The chain couples TRBV4-2 to TRBJ2-1, with TRBD2 identical over 13 bases. The CDR3 extends over 19 amino acids. Germline trimming cut 4 bases from V and 3 bases from J; bases unmatched to any gene: 12. Germline loops: CDR1 LGHNA, CDR2 YNFKEQ. CDR3 in amino acids: CASSLETSLAGGFYNEQFF. CDR3 DNA: TGTGCCAGCAGCCTCGAAACTTCACTAGCGGGGGGGTTCTACAATGAGCAGTTCTTC.

The chain has TRBV3-1 and TRBJ2-7, with a weak D call TRBD2 (6 bases). Germline assignment: CDR1 LGHDT and CDR2 YNNKEL (reference sequence). This CDR3 is 16 amino acids long. Trimming shortened V by 0 bases and J by 3 bases, and 15 bases separated the two germline ends. The CDR3 loop is CASSQEGSGVNYEQYF. CDR3 DNA sequence: TGTGCCAGCAGCCAAGAGGGGTCGGGAGTGAACTACGAGCAGTACTTC.

The V gene is TRBV12-5, the J gene TRBJ2-7; D is uncertain. This CDR3 is 13 amino acids long. V lost 2 bases to trimming and J lost 3 bases, with 8 bases between them. The germline CDR1 and CDR2 sequences are LGHNT and FRNRAP. The CDR3 reads CASGLHLSYEQYF. Written as DNA, the CDR3 is TGTGCTAGTGGTTTGCATCTAAGCTACGAGCAGTACTTC. The full variable domain, with the rest looked up from reference TRBV12-5 and TRBJ2-7, is DARVTQTPRHKVTEMGQEVTMRCQPILGHNTVFWYRQTMMQGLELLAYFRNRAPLDDSGMPKDRFSAEMPDATLATLKIQPSEPRDSAVYFCASGLHLSYEQYFGPGTRLTVT.

The V gene is TRBV6-2 or TRBV6-3, the J gene TRBJ2-7; TRBD2 matches 12 bases. Looked up from germline, CDR1 is MNHEY and CDR2 is SVGEGT. The V gene end was trimmed by 5 bases and the J gene end by 4 bases; junction bases not matched to a gene: 6. The CDR3 length is 15 residues. CDR3 in amino acids: CASSKPGLAGYEQYF. CDR3 nucleotide sequence: TGTGCCAGCAGTAAACCAGGACTAGCGGGGTACGAGCAGTACTTC.

The rearrangement links TRBV9 to TRBJ2-5; 8 positions agree with TRBD2. The CDR3 runs 16 residues. Trimming cost V 4 bases and J 5 bases; bases outside gene matches: 13. From germline, CDR1 is SGDLS and CDR2 YYNGEE. CDR3 in amino acids: CASSHGYGGALETQYF. The CDR3 nucleotides are TGTGCCAGCAGCCACGGATACGGGGGGGCCTTGGAGACCCAGTACTTC.

This chain connects TRBV7-6 to TRBJ1-1, with TRBD1 matching 10 bases. The CDR3 covers 14 residues. Germline V lookup: CDR1 SGHVS, CDR2 FNYEAQ. The junction had 3 bases not matched to a gene; V was cut back by 3 bases and J by 5 bases. The CDR3 sequence: CASSLGQGKTEAFF. The DNA of the CDR3 is TGTGCCAGCAGCTTGGGACAGGGGAAAACTGAAGCTTTCTTT. The full variable domain, rest sourced from reference TRBV7-6 and TRBJ1-1, is GAGVSQSPRYKVTKRGQDVALRCDPISGHVSLYWYRQALGQGPEFLTYFNYEAQQDKSGLPNDRFSAERPEGSISTLTIQRTEQRDSAMYRCASSLGQGKTEAFFGQGTRLTVV.

This clonotype is a singleton in its sample. The chain is built from TRBV27 and TRBJ2-7; 7 bases match TRBD2. Germline V gives CDR1 MNHEY, CDR2 SMNVEV (reference sequence). With V trimmed by 2 bases and J by 4 bases, 8 bases remained unmatched. The CDR3 is 15 amino acids. CDR3 amino acids: CASSLILADLYEQYF. In DNA, the CDR3 is TGTGCCAGCAGTTTAATCCTAGCGGACCTTTACGAGCAGTACTTC.

This clonotype occurred once. The CDR3 sequence is CASSLGPSKNIQYF. CDR3 DNA: TGTGCCAGCAGCTTAGGGCCCTCCAAAAACATTCAGTACTTC. The J gene is TRBJ2-4, the V gene TRBV7-8; no clear D gene. This CDR3 has 14 amino acids. CDR1 is SGHVS and CDR2 is FQNEAQ in the germline V gene. V shed 1 base and J shed 2 bases, with 6 bases lying between them.

This chain connects TRBV9 to TRBJ2-2; perhaps TRBD2 as D (5 bases). The CDR3 spans 17 residues. From germline, CDR1 is SGDLS and CDR2 YYNGEE. V shed 0 bases and J shed 7 bases, with 19 bases lying between them. The CDR3 sequence is CASSVVPDYLGIGELFF. CDR3 DNA sequence: TGTGCCAGCAGCGTAGTCCCAGACTACCTAGGGATCGGGGAGCTGTTTTTT. Full variable domain (outside the CDR3, taken from reference TRBV9 and TRBJ2-2): DSGVTQTPKHLITATGQRVTLRCSPRSGDLSVYWYQQSLDQGLQFLIQYYNGEERAKGNILERFSAQQFPDLHSELNLSSLELGDSALYFCASSVVPDYLGIGELFFGEGSRLTVL.

The rearrangement uses TRBV9 and TRBJ2-3; TRBD2 agrees at 10 bases. The ends lost 0 bases at V and 0 bases at J; junction bases unmatched: 1. This CDR3 is 16 amino acids long. The V gene's germline CDR1 is SGDLS and CDR2 YYNGEE. The CDR3: CASSVVSGGSTDTQYF. CDR3 DNA sequence: TGTGCCAGCAGCGTAGTTAGCGGGGGGAGCACAGATACGCAGTATTTT.

This chain uses TRBV28 with TRBJ1-5; no clear D gene. Trimming left V 5 bases short and J 5 bases short, with 10 bases between. This CDR3 is 13 amino acids long. Per germline, CDR1 MDHEN and CDR2 SYDVKM. This CDR3 is CASSPHPDQPQHF. The CDR3 DNA reads TGTGCCAGCAGTCCCCACCCAGATCAGCCCCAGCATTTT.

This clonotype has a handful of counts. The rearrangement links TRBV5-1 to TRBJ2-1; possible D gene TRBD2, 6 bases. CDR3 size: 16 residues. Germline CDR1 and CDR2: SGHRS and YFSETQ. Trimming removed 0 bases at V and 2 bases at J, with 12 bases between. The CDR3 reads CASSLGWDLAYNEQFF. CDR3 DNA sequence: TGCGCCAGCAGCTTGGGTTGGGACTTGGCCTACAATGAGCAGTTCTTC. Looking up the rest from reference TRBV5-1 and TRBJ2-1 gives the full variable domain: KAGVTQTPRYLIKTRGQQVTLSCSPISGHRSVSWYQQTPGQGLQFLFEYFSETQRNKGNFPGRFSGRQFSNSRSEMNVSTLELGDSALYLCASSLGWDLAYNEQFFGPGTRLTVL.

J is TRBJ2-1 and V is TRBV4-1; D not certain. The length of the CDR3 is 16 residues. Germline CDR1 is MGHRA and CDR2 is YSYEKL. V was pared by 3 bases and J by 8 bases, with 20 bases between. In DNA, the CDR3 is TGCGCCAGCAGCCACCGGCCCGATGGTTACATGGATGAGCAGTTCTTC. This codes for CASSHRPDGYMDEQFF.